This T cell receptor beta chain was recovered during a study of shared clonotypes between healthy human individuals. Trimming shortened V by 1 base and J by 7 bases, and 2 bases separated the two germline ends. CDR3 length: 11 residues. The germline V gene has CDR1 SGHKS and CDR2 YYEKEE (reference sequence). Clones were sequenced by immunoSEQ multiplex PCR, and TCRdb holds only the in-frame ones, with some missing. The sample lists 2 million to 3 million clones, roughly 92% occurring once. Sequencing was performed on naive CD4+ T cells sorted from blood. The subset here: CD45RA+ positively selected. The chain carries TRBV5-5 and TRBJ1-4; D gene unclear. This receptor was taken from a man aged 18 to 35 in good health. CDR3 region: CASSLTEKLFF. The CDR3 DNA sequence: TGTGCCAGCAGCTTGACTGAAAAACTGTTTTTT.